The subject of this entry is one TCR beta chain. Primers: 60 Vbeta forward and 13 Jbeta reverse. The table came from immunoSEQ multiplex PCR; TCRdb's copy has only in-frame clones and leaves some out. The sample lists around 150,000 clones; about four fifths were seen once. The sample comes from a study of cytomegalovirus exposure and HLA in healthy donors. The ends lost 6 bases at V and 4 bases at J; junction bases unmatched: 12. This CDR3 comprises 16 residues. The sequencing input was PBMCs. The chain couples TRBV23-1 to TRBJ2-7, with TRBD1 identical over 10 bases. TRBV23-1 is an ORF, and what it does is uncertain. The source is a male donor in good health and CMV-seronegative. The CDR3 here is CASRNTRTGGKYEQYF. The CDR3 nucleotides read TGCGCCAGCAGAAATACCCGGACAGGGGGTAAGTACGAGCAGTACTTC.